These 8 T cell receptor beta chains share one sample of origin, sequenced in a study of preoperative IRX-2 immunotherapy in early breast cancer. The repertoire was sequenced with immunoSEQ multiplex PCR; TCRdb's copy has only in-frame clones and lacks some. This sample has about 89,000 clones, with around 86% found just once. As for treatment: preoperative locoregional IRX-2 cytokine immunotherapy. The material was tumor tissue, obtained after IRX-2 immunotherapy. All receptors come from a human donor with breast cancer.

The genes are TRBV4-1 and TRBJ1-2, with 8 nucleotides matching TRBD1. Trimming at V came to 0 bases and at J to 7 bases, leaving 4 bases not matched to a gene. This CDR3 is 14 amino acids long. The germline V gene encodes CDR1 MGHRA and CDR2 YSYEKL. The CDR3 nucleotides read TGCGCCAGCAGCCAAGAGTGGACAGGGTTTGGCTACACCTTC. Its translation is CASSQEWTGFGYTF.

As DNA, the CDR3 is TGTGCCAGCAGTGAAGCGGGGCGAAACACCATATATTTT. Translating gives CASSEAGRNTIYF. The chain combines TRBV9 with TRBJ1-3, with D possibly TRBD1 on 5 matching bases. Germline V gene lookup returns CDR1 SGDLS and CDR2 YYNGEE. V dropped 5 bases and J dropped 5 bases, with 11 bases sitting between them. The CDR3 runs 13 residues.

The chain joins TRBV5-1 to TRBJ1-6; D remains unclear. V lost 5 bases, J lost 10 bases, and 19 bases lay in between. This CDR3 comprises 15 residues. Per the germline V gene, CDR1 is SGHRS and CDR2 is YFSETQ. The CDR3 coding sequence is TGCGCCAGCAGTATTGGACGGAGTGAGGACTCACCCCTCCACTTT. Encoded protein: CASSIGRSEDSPLHF.

The chain links TRBV29-1 to TRBJ2-1; 8 positions agree with TRBD2. The ends lost 8 bases at V and 9 bases at J; junction bases unmatched: 15. Germline V gene lookup returns CDR1 SQVTM and CDR2 ANQGSEA. The CDR3 sequence is 14 residues long. The CDR3 sequence is CSLSGSKEGFEQFF. The CDR3, as DNA: TGCAGCCTGAGCGGGAGTAAAGAGGGGTTTGAGCAGTTCTTC.

The chain has TRBV28 and TRBJ2-6; 11 bases line up with TRBD1. The CDR3 length is 18 residues. From germline, CDR1 is MDHEN and CDR2 SYDVKM. Trimming removed 10 bases from V and 1 base from J; junction bases left unmatched: 12. CDR3 sequence reads: CATHGWGTGGSGANVLTF. The CDR3 DNA reads TGTGCCACTCACGGTTGGGGGACAGGGGGGTCTGGGGCCAACGTCCTGACTTTC.

The J gene is TRBJ2-1, the V gene TRBV23-1; 7 nucleotides match TRBD1. TRBV23-1 carries the ORF label, with uncertain function. V was pared by 6 bases and J by 8 bases, with 7 bases of the junction left unmatched. CDR3 size: 13 residues. The CDR3 nucleotides are TGCGCCAGCAGCCCCCAGGGGGTCCATGAGCAGTTCTTC. Translated: CASSPQGVHEQFF.

The V and J genes are TRBV18 and TRBJ2-7; no definite D call. The germline V and J ends were trimmed by 5 bases and 0 bases, with 5 bases remaining between them. Germline CDR1 is KGHSH and CDR2 is LQKENI. CDR3 length: 12 amino acids. The CDR3 nucleotides read TGTGCCAGCTCATCTCCCTCCTACGAGCAGTACTTC. It translates to CASSSPSYEQYF.

The chain employs TRBV6-8 and TRBJ1-5; D is unresolved. From germline, CDR1 is MNHGY and CDR2 SAAAGT. V lost 5 bases and J 3 bases, leaving 11 bases between the germline ends. The CDR3 loop spans 14 amino acids. The CDR3 protein is CASSVGRHNQPQHF. The CDR3 region has the DNA TGTGCCAGCAGTGTAGGACGACACAATCAGCCCCAGCATTTT.